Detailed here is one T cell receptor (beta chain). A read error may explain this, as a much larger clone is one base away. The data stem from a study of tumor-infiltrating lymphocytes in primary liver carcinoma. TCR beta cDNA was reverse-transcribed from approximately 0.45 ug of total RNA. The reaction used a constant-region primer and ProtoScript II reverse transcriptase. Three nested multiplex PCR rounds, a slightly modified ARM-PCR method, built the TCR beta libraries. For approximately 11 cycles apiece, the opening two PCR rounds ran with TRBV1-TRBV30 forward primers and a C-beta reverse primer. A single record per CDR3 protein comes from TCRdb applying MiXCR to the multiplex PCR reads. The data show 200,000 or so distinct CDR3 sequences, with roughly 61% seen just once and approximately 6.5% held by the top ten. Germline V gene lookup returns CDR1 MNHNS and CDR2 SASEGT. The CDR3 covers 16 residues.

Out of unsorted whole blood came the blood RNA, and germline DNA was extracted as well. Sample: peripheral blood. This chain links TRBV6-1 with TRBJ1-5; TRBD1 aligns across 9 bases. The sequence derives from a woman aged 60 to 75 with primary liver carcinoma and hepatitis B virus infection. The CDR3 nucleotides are TGTGCCAGCAGGGACAGGGGCCTCTATAGCAATCAGCACCAGCATTTT. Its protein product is CASRDRGLYSNQHQHF.